The 16 T cell receptor beta chains presented below share a single source sample, sequenced in a study of OX40 agonist ivuxolimab in advanced cancers. This table comes from immunoSEQ multiplex PCR, and its TCRdb copy is limited to in-frame clones, with some not included. This table has tens of thousands of clones, 80% appearing once. The sample in question was CD4+ or CD8+ T cells sorted from blood, obtained in a trial of the OX40 agonist ivuxolimab. These receptors were taken from an adult with an advanced solid tumor such as melanoma, head and neck, liver or kidney cancer.

V and J are TRBV18 and TRBJ2-7; no reliable D call. The germline V gene encodes CDR1 KGHSH and CDR2 LQKENI. This CDR3 has 13 amino acids. Trimming took 3 bases from V and 7 from J, leaving 13 bases between them. The CDR3 protein is CASSPDPLGEQYF. As DNA, the CDR3 is TGTGCCAGCTCACCTGACCCTTTAGGGGAGCAGTACTTC.

This sequence joins TRBV14 and TRBJ2-4; D perhaps matches TRBD1 (7 bases). Germline loops: CDR1 SGHDN, CDR2 FVKESK. The V end lost 1 base, the J end lost 4 bases, and 17 bases lay between the germline ends. This CDR3 contains 17 residues. The CDR3 here is CASSQGFTGAGKNIQYF. The CDR3 DNA is TGTGCCAGCAGCCAAGGGTTCACAGGGGCGGGGAAAAACATTCAGTACTTC.

The chain combines TRBV9 with TRBJ1-2; D is unclear. In germline, CDR1 is SGDLS, CDR2 YYNGEE. The CDR3 loop spans 12 amino acids. Trimming left V 0 bases short and J 6 bases short, with 6 bases between. The CDR3 loop reads CASSVASDGYTF. The DNA for the CDR3 is TGTGCCAGCAGCGTAGCCTCAGATGGCTACACCTTC. Using reference TRBV9 and TRBJ1-2 for the parts outside the CDR3, the full variable domain is DSGVTQTPKHLITATGQRVTLRCSPRSGDLSVYWYQQSLDQGLQFLIQYYNGEERAKGNILERFSAQQFPDLHSELNLSSLELGDSALYFCASSVASDGYTFGSGTRLTVV.

This clone was detected once. The V gene is TRBV13, the J gene TRBJ1-1, with 7 positions matching TRBD1. Germline V lookup: CDR1 PRHDT, CDR2 FYEKMQ (reference sequence). The CDR3 runs 16 residues. V trimming: 5 bases; J trimming: 4 bases; junction bases outside the gene matches: 13. In DNA form, the CDR3 reads TGTGCCAGCAGCGCAAAGGGGGCTCCTGGGCTCACTGAAGCTTTCTTT. Its protein is CASSAKGAPGLTEAFF.

J is TRBJ2-1 and V is TRBV30; D is uncertain. The germline V and J ends were trimmed by 5 bases and 3 bases, with 17 bases remaining between them. Per the germline V gene, CDR1 is GTSNPN and CDR2 is SVGIG (reference sequence). The CDR3 spans 15 residues. CDR3 residues: CAWDPTTRLYNEQFF. CDR3 bases: TGTGCCTGGGATCCGACCACCCGGCTCTACAATGAGCAGTTCTTC.

This rearrangement joins TRBV6-5 to TRBJ1-5; unclear D gene. The V gene lost 2 bases and the J gene lost 1 base, with 3 bases spanning the gap. Germline loops: CDR1 MNHEY, CDR2 SVGAGI. The CDR3 totals 13 residues. CDR3 coding DNA: TGTGCCAGCAGTTACGACAGCAATCAGCCCCAGCATTTT. This encodes CASSYDSNQPQHF.

This rearrangement joins TRBV11-2 to TRBJ2-5, with 12 bases aligning to TRBD2. Unmatched junction bases numbered 1, after V lost 4 bases and J lost 4 bases. CDR3 length: 14 amino acids. The germline CDR1 and CDR2 sequences are SGHAT and FQNNGV. The DNA for the CDR3 is TGTGCCAGCAGCTCGGGACTAGCGGGAGAGACCCAGTACTTC. Its protein product is CASSSGLAGETQYF.

The chain links TRBV18 to TRBJ1-1; 9 bases agree with TRBD1. The CDR3 totals 15 residues. Trimming removed 2 bases from V and 1 base from J; junction bases left unmatched: 2. From germline, CDR1 is KGHSH and CDR2 LQKENI. CDR3 DNA: TGTGCCAGCTCACCAACAGGGGGCGGGAACACTGAAGCTTTCTTT. This sequence encodes CASSPTGGGNTEAFF.

The rearrangement uses TRBV5-4 and TRBJ2-1; D might be TRBD1 (6 bases). The CDR3 has 13 amino acids. Looked up from germline, CDR1 is SGHNT and CDR2 is YYREEE (reference sequence). V was shortened by 4 bases and J by 4 bases, with 9 bases between the two germline ends. The CDR3 region is CASSTTGYNEQFF. CDR3 DNA: TGTGCCAGCAGCACCACAGGGTACAATGAGCAGTTCTTC.

In DNA form, the CDR3 reads TGTGCCAGCAGCAAAGCGCTAGGAAGTACGAGCACTGAAGCTTTCTTT. This encodes CASSKALGSTSTEAFF. The chain employs TRBV21-1 and TRBJ1-1. TRBV21-1 is a recognized pseudogene. This CDR3 is 16 amino acids long.

V gene TRBV15 combines with J gene TRBJ1-5; a possible D gene is TRBD1 (5 bases). The CDR3 runs to 16 residues. Germline assignment: CDR1 LNHNV and CDR2 YYDKDF (reference sequence). Trimming took off 3 bases at V and 2 bases at J, with 14 bases between the two ends. The CDR3 region has the DNA TGTGCCACCAGCAGCGGGACTTTCTTAGGCAATCAGCCCCAGCATTTT. Translation gives CATSSGTFLGNQPQHF. Based on the CDR3 plus reference TRBV15 and TRBJ1-5, the full variable domain is DAMVIQNPRYQVTQFGKPVTLSCSQTLNHNVMYWYQQKSSQAPKLLFHYYDKDFNNEADTPDNFQSRRPNTSFCFLDIRSPGLGDTAMYLCATSSGTFLGNQPQHFGDGTRLSIL.

The table lists this clone with a count of one. The rearrangement links TRBV11-2 to TRBJ2-1, with a weak D call TRBD1 (5 bases). The germline V and J ends were trimmed by 2 bases and 10 bases, with 9 bases remaining between them. Germline CDR1 is SGHAT and CDR2 is FQNNGV. The length of the CDR3 is 12 residues. The DNA for the CDR3 is TGTGCCAGCAGCTTACAGGGCTTAGAGCAGTTCTTC. Translating it yields CASSLQGLEQFF. Drawing the rest from reference TRBV11-2 and TRBJ2-1, the complete variable domain is EAGVAQSPRYKIIEKRQSVAFWCNPISGHATLYWYQQILGQGPKLLIQFQNNGVVDDSQLPKDRFSAERLKGVDSTLKIQPAKLEDSAVYLCASSLQGLEQFFGPGTRLTVL.

This chain connects TRBV28 to TRBJ2-5, with 7 nucleotides matching TRBD1. Trimming cost V 6 bases and J 2 bases; bases outside gene matches: 9. The germline gives CDR1 MDHEN, CDR2 SYDVKM. The CDR3 totals 15 residues. This chain's CDR3 is CASRGAGTAQETQYF. The CDR3 DNA sequence: TGTGCCAGCAGGGGAGCCGGGACAGCTCAAGAGACCCAGTACTTC.

The rearrangement joins TRBV10-3 to TRBJ2-3; 7 bases map to TRBD1. The CDR3 runs to 19 residues. The ends lost 3 bases at V and 4 bases at J; junction bases unmatched: 19. Per germline, CDR1 ENHRY and CDR2 SYGVKD. The CDR3: CAISDPFRQGELSPDTQYF. As DNA, the CDR3 is TGTGCCATCAGTGACCCTTTTCGACAGGGAGAATTGAGTCCAGATACGCAGTATTTT.

This clone counts as medium-sized. The chain joins TRBV27 to TRBJ2-7, with 7 bases fitting TRBD2. With 2 bases clipped from V and 3 bases from J, the junction kept 7 bases outside the gene matches. Germline values: CDR1 MNHEY, CDR2 SMNVEV (reference sequence). The CDR3 length is 15 residues. The CDR3 sequence is CASSLTGLGGYEQYF. The CDR3 DNA follows: TGTGCCAGCAGTTTAACAGGACTAGGAGGCTACGAGCAGTACTTC.

The gene calls are TRBV5-6 and TRBJ1-2; no clear D. The V end was cut by 4 bases, the J end by 4 bases, with 11 bases between. Germline V CDR1 and CDR2: SGHDT, YYEEEE. The CDR3 consists of 13 residues. The CDR3 region has the DNA TGTGCCAGCAGCAGGCGAAGAATCTATGGCTACACCTTC. This sequence encodes CASSRRRIYGYTF. The variable domain in full, with the rest retrieved from reference TRBV5-6 and TRBJ1-2, is DAGVTQSPTHLIKTRGQQVTLRCSPKSGHDTVSWYQQALGQGPQFIFQYYEEEERQRGNFPDRFSGHQFPNYSSELNVNALLLGDSALYLCASSRRRIYGYTFGSGTRLTVV.